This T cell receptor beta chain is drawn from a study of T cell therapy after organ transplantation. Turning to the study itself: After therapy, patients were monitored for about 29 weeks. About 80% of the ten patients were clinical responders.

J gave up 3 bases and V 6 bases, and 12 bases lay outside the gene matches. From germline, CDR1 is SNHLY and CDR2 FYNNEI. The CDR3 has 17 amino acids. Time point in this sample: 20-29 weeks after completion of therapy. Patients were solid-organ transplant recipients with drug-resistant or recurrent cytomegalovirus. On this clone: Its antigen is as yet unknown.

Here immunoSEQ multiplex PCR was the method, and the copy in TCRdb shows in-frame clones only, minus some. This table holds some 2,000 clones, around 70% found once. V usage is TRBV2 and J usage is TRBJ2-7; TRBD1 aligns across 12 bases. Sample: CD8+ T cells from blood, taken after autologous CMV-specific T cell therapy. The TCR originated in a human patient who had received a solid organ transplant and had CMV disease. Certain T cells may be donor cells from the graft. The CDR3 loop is CASRPTPGQGASYEQYF. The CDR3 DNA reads TGTGCCAGCAGACCCACCCCGGGACAGGGGGCAAGCTACGAGCAGTACTTC.